This entry lists 2 T cell receptor beta chains sequenced from one sample in a study of blood T cell repertoires in COVID-19 (dated by TCRdb to 2020 to 2021). Library preparation was by the immunoSEQ multiplex PCR assay. TCRdb took this table from immuneACCESS and kept in-frame rearrangements with V and J called. Such tables lack part of the clones; where checked against another copy, unresolved V genes explain under half of the gap, and the rest is unexplained. The sample has some 150,000 clones on record, roughly 80% of them singletons. 14% of the sample belongs to the ten largest clones. Sequencing was carried out using peripheral blood. The receptors stem from a woman older than 75 with acute or convalescent COVID-19.

This chain connects TRBV6-5 to TRBJ2-7, with 12 bases lining up with TRBD1. Germline CDR1 MNHEY, CDR2 SVGAGI. This CDR3 is 14 amino acids long. The junction had 6 bases not matched to a gene; V was cut back by 6 bases and J by 6 bases. DNA for the CDR3: TGTGCCAGCAGGGCGGGACAGGGGGCTTCCGAGCAGTACTTC. As protein: CASRAGQGASEQYF.

With respect to this clone: Different DNA sequences within this sample yield the same CDR3. The V call is TRBV7-2, the J call TRBJ2-1; 13 bases are a match to TRBD2. This CDR3 contains 16 residues. Losses at the gene ends were 6 bases for V and 7 bases for J; bases not matched to a gene: 9. Germline V lookup: CDR1 SGHTA, CDR2 FQGNSA. CDR3 loop: CASSPWTSGGYNEQFF. CDR3 sequence (DNA): TGTGCCAGCAGTCCCTGGACTAGCGGGGGTTATAATGAGCAGTTCTTC. Together with reference TRBV7-2 and TRBJ2-1, the CDR3 gives the full variable domain: GAGVSQSPSNKVTEKGKDVELRCDPISGHTALYWYRQSLGQGLEFLIYFQGNSAPDKSGLPSDRFSAERTGGSVSTLTIQRTQQEDSAVYLCASSPWTSGGYNEQFFGPGTRLTVL.